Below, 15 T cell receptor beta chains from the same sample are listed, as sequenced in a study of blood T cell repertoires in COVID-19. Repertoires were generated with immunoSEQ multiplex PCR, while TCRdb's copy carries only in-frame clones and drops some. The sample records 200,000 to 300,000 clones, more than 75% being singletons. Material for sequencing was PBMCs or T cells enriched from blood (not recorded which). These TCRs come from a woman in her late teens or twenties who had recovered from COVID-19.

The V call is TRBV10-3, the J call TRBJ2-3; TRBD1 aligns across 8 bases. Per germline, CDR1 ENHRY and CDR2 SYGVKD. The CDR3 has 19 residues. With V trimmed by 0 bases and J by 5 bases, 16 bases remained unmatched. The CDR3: CAISESTNYYGTGKDTQYF. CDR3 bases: TGTGCCATCAGTGAGTCGACCAACTATTACGGGACAGGAAAAGATACGCAGTATTTT.

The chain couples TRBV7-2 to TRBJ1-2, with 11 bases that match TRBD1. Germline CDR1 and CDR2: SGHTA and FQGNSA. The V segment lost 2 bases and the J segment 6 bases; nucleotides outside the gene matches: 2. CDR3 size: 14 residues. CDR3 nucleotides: TGTGCCAGCAGCTTACGGGGACAGGGGGATGGCTACACCTTC. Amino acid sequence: CASSLRGQGDGYTF.

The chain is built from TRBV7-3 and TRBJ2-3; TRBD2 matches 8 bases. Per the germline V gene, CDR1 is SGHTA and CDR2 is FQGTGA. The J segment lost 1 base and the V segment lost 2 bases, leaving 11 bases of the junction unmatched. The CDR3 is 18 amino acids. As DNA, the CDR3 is TGTGCCAGCAGCTTAGAGTATAGCGGGACCCTCGGCACAGATACGCAGTATTTT. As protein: CASSLEYSGTLGTDTQYF. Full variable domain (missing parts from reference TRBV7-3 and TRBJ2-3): GAGVSQTPSNKVTEKGKYVELRCDPISGHTALYWYRQSLGQGPEFLIYFQGTGAADDSGLPNDRFFAVRPEGSVSTLKIQRTERGDSAVYLCASSLEYSGTLGTDTQYFGPGTRLTVL.

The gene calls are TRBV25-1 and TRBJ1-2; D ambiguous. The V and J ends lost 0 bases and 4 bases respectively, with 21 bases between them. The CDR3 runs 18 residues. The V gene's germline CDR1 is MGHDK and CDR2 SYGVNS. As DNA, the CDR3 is TGTGCCAGCAGTGAATACTCTATAGGACGGGGTCTCCCCTATGGCTACACCTTC. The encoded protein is CASSEYSIGRGLPYGYTF.

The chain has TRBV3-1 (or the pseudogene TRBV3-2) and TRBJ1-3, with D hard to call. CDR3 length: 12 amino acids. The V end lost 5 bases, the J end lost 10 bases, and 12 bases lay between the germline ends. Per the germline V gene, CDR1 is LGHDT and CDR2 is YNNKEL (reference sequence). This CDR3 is CASSSSTRTIYF. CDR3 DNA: TGTGCCAGCAGCTCTTCAACGAGGACCATATATTTT.

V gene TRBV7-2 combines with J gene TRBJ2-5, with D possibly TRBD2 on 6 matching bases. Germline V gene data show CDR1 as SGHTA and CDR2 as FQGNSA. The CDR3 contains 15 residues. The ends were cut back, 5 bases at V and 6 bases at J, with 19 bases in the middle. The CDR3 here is CASSHPSRELQTQYF. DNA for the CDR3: TGTGCCAGCAGCCACCCCAGCCGGGAGTTACAGACCCAGTACTTC.

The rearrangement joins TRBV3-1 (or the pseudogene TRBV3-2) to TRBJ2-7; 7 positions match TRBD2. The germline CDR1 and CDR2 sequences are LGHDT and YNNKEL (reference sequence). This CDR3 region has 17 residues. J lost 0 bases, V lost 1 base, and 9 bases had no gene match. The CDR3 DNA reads TGTGCCAGCAGCCAAGGCGCCGGGACTATTAGCTCCTACGAGCAGTACTTC. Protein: CASSQGAGTISSYEQYF.

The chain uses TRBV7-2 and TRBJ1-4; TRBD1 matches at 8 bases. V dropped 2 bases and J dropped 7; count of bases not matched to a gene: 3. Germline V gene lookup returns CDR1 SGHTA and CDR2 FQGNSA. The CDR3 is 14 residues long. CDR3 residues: CASSLWDRREKLFF. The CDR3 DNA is TGTGCCAGCAGCTTATGGGACAGGCGTGAAAAACTGTTTTTT.

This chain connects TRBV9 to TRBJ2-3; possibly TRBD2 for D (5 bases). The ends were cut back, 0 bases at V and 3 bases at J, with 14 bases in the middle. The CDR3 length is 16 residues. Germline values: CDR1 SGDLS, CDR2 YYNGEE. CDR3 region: CASSVESALGTDTQYF. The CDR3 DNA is TGTGCCAGCAGCGTAGAATCCGCACTAGGGACAGATACGCAGTATTTT.

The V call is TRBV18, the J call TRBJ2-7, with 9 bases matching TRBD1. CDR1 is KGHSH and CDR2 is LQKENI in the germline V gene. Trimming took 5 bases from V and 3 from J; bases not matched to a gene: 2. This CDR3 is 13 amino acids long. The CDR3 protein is CASSAGQGYEQYF. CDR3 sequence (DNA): TGTGCCAGCTCAGCGGGACAGGGCTACGAGCAGTACTTC.

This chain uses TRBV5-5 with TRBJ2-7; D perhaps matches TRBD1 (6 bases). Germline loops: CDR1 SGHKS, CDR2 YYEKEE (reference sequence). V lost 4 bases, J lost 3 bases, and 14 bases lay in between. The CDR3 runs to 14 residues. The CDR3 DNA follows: TGTGCCAGCAGCCCCGGGACAAGAATCTACGAGCAGTACTTC. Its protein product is CASSPGTRIYEQYF.

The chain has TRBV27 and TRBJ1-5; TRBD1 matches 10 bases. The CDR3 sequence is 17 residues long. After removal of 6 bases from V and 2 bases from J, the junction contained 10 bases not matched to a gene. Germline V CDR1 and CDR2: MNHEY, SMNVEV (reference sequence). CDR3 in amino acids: CASRKTLGTGGNQPQHF. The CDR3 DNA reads TGTGCCAGCAGGAAGACCCTCGGGACAGGGGGCAATCAGCCCCAGCATTTT.

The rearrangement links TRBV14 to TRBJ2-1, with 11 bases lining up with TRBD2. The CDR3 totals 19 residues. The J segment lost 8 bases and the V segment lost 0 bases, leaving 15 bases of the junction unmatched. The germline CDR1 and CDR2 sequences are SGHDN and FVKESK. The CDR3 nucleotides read TGTGCCAGCAGCCAAGAGATTTATAGCGGGAGGGCCATGGGGGATGAGCAGTTCTTC. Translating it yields CASSQEIYSGRAMGDEQFF.

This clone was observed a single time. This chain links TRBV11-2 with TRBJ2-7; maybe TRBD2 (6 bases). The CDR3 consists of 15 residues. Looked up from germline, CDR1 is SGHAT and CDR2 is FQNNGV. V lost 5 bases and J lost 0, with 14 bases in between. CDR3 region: CASSLELGGSYEQYF. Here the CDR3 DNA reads TGTGCCAGCAGCCTCGAGCTGGGGGGCTCCTACGAGCAGTACTTC.

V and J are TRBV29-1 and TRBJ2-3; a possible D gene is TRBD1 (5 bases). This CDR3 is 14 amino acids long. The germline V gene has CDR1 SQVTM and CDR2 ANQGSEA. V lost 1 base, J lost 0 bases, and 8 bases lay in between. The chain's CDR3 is CSVEGRASTDTQYF. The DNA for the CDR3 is TGCAGCGTTGAAGGCAGGGCCAGCACAGATACGCAGTATTTT.